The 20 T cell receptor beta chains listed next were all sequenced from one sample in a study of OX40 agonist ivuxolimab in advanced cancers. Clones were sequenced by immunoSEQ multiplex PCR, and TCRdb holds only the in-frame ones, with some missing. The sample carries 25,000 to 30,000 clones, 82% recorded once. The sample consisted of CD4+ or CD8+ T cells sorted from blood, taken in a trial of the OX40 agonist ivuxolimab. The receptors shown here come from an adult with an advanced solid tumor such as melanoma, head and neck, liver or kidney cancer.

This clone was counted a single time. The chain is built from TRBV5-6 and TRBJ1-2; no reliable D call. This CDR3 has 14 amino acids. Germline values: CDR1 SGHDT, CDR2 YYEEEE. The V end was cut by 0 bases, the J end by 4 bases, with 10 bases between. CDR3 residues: CASSLGRFSYGYTF. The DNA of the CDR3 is TGTGCCAGCAGCTTGGGCAGATTCAGCTATGGCTACACCTTC.

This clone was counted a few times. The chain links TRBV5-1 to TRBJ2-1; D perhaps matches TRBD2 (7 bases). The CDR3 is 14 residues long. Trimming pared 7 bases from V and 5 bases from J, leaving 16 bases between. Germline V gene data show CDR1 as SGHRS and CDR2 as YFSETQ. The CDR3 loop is CASAVGGRNNEQFF. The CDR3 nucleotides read TGCGCCAGCGCCGTGGGGGGGCGCAACAATGAGCAGTTCTTC.

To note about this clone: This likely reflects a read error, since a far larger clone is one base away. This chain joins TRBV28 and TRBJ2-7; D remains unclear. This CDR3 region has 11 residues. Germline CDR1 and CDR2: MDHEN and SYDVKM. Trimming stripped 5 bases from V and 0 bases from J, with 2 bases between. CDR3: CASSVSYEQYF. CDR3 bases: TGTGCCAGCAGTGTCTCCTACGAGCAGTACTTC.

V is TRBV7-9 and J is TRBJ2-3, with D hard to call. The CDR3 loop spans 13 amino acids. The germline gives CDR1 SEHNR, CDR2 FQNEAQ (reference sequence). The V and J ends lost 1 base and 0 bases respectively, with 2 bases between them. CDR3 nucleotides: TGTGCCAGCAGCTTAGTCAGCACAGATACGCAGTATTTT. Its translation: CASSLVSTDTQYF.

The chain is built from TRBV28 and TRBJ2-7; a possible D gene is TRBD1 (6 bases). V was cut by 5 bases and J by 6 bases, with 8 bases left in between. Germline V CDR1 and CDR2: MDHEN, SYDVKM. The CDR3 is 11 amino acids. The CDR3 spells CASSPRGEQYF. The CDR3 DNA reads TGTGCCAGCAGTCCCAGGGGCGAGCAGTACTTC.

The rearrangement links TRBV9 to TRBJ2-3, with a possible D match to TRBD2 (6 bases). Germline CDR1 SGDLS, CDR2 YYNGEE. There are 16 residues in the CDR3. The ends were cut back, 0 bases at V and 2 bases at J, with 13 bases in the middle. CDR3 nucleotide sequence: TGTGCCAGCAGCGTAGGGGACTCCGGTTACACAGATACGCAGTATTTT. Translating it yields CASSVGDSGYTDTQYF.

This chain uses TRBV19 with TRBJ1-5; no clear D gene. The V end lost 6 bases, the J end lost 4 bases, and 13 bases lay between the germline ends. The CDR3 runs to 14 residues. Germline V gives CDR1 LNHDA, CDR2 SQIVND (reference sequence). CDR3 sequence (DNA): TGTGCCAGTAGAAGGGCCGGAACTAATCAGCCCCAGCATTTT. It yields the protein CASRRAGTNQPQHF.

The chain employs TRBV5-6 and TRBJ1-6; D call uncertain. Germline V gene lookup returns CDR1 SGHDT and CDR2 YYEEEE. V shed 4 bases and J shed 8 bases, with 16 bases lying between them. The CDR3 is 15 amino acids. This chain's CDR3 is CASSPGRRRDSPLHF. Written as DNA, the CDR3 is TGTGCCAGCAGCCCTGGGAGGAGGAGGGATTCACCCCTCCACTTT.

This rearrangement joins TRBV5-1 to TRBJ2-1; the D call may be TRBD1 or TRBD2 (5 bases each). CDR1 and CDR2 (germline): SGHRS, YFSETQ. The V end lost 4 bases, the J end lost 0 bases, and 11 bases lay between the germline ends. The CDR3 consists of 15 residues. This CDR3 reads CASSLRDVSYNEQFF. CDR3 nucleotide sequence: TGCGCCAGCAGCCTACGGGACGTCTCCTACAATGAGCAGTTCTTC.

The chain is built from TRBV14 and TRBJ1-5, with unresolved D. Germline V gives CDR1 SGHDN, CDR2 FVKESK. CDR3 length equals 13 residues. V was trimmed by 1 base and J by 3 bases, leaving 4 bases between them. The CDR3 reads CASSQGINQPQHF. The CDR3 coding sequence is TGTGCCAGCAGCCAAGGAATCAATCAGCCCCAGCATTTT.

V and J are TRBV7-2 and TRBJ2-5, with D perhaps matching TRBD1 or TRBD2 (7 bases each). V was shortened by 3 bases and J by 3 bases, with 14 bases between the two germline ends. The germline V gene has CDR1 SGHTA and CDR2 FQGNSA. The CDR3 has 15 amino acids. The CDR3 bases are TGTGCCAGCAGCTTCTCCAGGGGGAGGGAAGAGACCCAGTACTTC. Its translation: CASSFSRGREETQYF.

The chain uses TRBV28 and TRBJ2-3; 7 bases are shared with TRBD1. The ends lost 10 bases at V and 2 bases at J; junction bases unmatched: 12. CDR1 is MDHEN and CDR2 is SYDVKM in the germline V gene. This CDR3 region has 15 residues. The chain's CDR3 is CANSQTTGFTDTQYF. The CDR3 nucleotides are TGTGCCAACAGCCAAACGACAGGGTTCACAGATACGCAGTATTTT.

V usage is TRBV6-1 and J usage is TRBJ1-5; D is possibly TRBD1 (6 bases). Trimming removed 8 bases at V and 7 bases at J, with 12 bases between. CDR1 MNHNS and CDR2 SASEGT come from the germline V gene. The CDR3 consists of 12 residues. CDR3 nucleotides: TGTGCCAGCGGGGCAGGGGTCCAGCCCCAGCATTTT. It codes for CASGAGVQPQHF.

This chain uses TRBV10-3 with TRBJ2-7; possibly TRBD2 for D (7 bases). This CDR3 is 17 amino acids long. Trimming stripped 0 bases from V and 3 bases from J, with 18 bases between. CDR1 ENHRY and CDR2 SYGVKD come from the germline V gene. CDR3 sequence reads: CAISESSPGGLNYEQYF. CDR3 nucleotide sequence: TGTGCCATCAGTGAGTCTAGTCCGGGGGGCCTAAACTACGAGCAGTACTTC.

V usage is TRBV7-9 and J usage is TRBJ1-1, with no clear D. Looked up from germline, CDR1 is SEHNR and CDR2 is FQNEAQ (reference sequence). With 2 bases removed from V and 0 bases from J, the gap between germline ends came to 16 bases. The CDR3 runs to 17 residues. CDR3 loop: CASSLKERRALNTEAFF. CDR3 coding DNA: TGTGCCAGCAGCTTAAAAGAACGCCGGGCCCTGAACACTGAAGCTTTCTTT.

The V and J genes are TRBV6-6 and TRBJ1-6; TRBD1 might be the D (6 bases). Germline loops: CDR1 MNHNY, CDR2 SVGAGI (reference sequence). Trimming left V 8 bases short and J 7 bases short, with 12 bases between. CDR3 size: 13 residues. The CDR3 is CASLGQTNSPLHF. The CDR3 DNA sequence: TGTGCCAGCCTCGGACAGACAAATTCACCCCTCCACTTT.

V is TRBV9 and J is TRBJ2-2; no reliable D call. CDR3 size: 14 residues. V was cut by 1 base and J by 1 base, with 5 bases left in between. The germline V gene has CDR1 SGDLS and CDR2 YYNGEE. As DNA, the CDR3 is TGTGCCAGCAGCGTATCCCAGAACACCGGGGAGCTGTTTTTT. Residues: CASSVSQNTGELFF.

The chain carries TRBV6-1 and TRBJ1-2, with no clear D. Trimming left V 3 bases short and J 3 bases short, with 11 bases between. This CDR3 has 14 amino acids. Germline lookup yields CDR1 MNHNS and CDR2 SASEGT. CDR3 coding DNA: TGTGCCAGCAGTGAGACCAGCTCCTACTATGGCTACACCTTC. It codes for CASSETSSYYGYTF.

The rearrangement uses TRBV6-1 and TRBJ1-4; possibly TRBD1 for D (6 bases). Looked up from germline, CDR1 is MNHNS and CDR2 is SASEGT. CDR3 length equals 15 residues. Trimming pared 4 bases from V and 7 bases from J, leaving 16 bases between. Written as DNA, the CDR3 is TGTGCCAGCAGTGCGAGGACAGAGGGGGGTGAAAAACTGTTTTTT. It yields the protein CASSARTEGGEKLFF.

The CDR3 nucleotides are TGCGCCAGCAGCCCTGAACGGGGCCTTGGAAACACCATATATTTT. Residues: CASSPERGLGNTIYF. V is TRBV5-1 and J is TRBJ1-3; tentative D call: TRBD1 (5 bases). V was trimmed by 4 bases and J by 3 bases, leaving 14 bases between them. Germline V lookup: CDR1 SGHRS, CDR2 YFSETQ. This CDR3 region has 15 residues.